Listed below are T cell receptor beta chains from one sample, sequenced in a study of T cell changes during pregnancy in multiple sclerosis. TCRdb's copy holds only in-frame clones and misses some; the assay was immunoSEQ multiplex PCR. Of tens of thousands of clones in the sample, 85% to 95% were seen once. The sample consisted of peripheral blood, taken in the second trimester of pregnancy. The receptors here all came from a female donor in good health, enrolled as a control in a pregnancy study. CDR3s include the opening cysteine and the closing phenylalanine or tryptophan. Each record gives: V gene, J gene, D gene, clone size, CDR3 DNA, CDR3 protein. A D gene is named only where the DNA matches it firmly. Only some rows state a clone size, as once, few, many or a class for expanded clones.

TRBV7-2	TRBJ2-3	TRBD2	once	TGTGCCAGCAGCCCCGGGGGGACGCAGTATTTT	CASSPGGTQYF
TRBV7-2	TRBJ2-7	TRBD2	NA	TGTGCCAGCAGCTTAAGGGCGGGGGGGCCCAACGAGCAGTACTTC	CASSLRAGGPNEQYF
TRBV6-6	TRBJ2-7	NA	NA	TGTGCCAGCAGTTACTCGGGGGGAAGCTCCTACGAGCAGTACTTC	CASSYSGGSSYEQYF
TRBV9	TRBJ1-1	TRBD1	NA	TGTGCCAGCAGCGCTCCGGGACAGGGGATGAACACTGAAGCTTTCTTT	CASSAPGQGMNTEAFF
TRBV28	TRBJ1-2	TRBD1	NA	TGTGCCAGCAGCCCAGGGGGGAGAGCTAACTATGGCTACACCTTC	CASSPGGRANYGYTF
TRBV6-1	TRBJ1-2	TRBD1	NA	TGTGCCAGCAGAAACAGGGGGGAAGATGGCTACACCTTC	CASRNRGEDGYTF
TRBV2	TRBJ2-7	TRBD2	NA	TGTGCCAGCAGACCCGGGACTAGCGTGTCCTACGAGCAGTACTTC	CASRPGTSVSYEQYF
TRBV19	TRBJ2-3	NA	NA	TGTGCCAGTCGTCCAGGGATAAACACAGATACGCAGTATTTT	CASRPGINTDTQYF
TRBV5-5	TRBJ2-7	TRBD2	once	TGTGCCAGCAGCTTGGGGCTAGCGGGGGTCAGGGACGAGCAGTACTTC	CASSLGLAGVRDEQYF
TRBV5-1	TRBJ1-5	NA	NA	TGCGCCAGCAGCTTGGCCGGGGAAGGGCAGCCCCAGCATTTT	CASSLAGEGQPQHF
TRBV15	TRBJ1-4	TRBD1	NA	TGTGCCACCAGCGCTACTCGCGGACAGGGCCCTGAAAAACTGTTTTTT	CATSATRGQGPEKLFF
TRBV7-3	TRBJ1-1	NA	NA	TGTGCCAGCAGCTGGAGGGGTTCCACTGAAGCTTTCTTT	CASSWRGSTEAFF
TRBV7-8	TRBJ2-5	NA	NA	TGTGCCAGCAGCTTGGGCCAGACAAAAGAGACCCAGTACTTC	CASSLGQTKETQYF
TRBV7-2	TRBJ1-1	NA	NA	TGTGCCAGCAGCTTAGCAGGTGGAGGGACTGAAGCTTTCTTT	CASSLAGGGTEAFF
TRBV11-2	TRBJ2-2	TRBD1	NA	TGTGCCAGCAGCCCACGACAGGGGCCGGTCACCGGGGAGCTGTTTTTT	CASSPRQGPVTGELFF
TRBV6-5	TRBJ2-7	NA	NA	TGTGCCAGCAGCCGGGGACAAAACGAGCAGTACTTC	CASSRGQNEQYF
TRBV6-5	TRBJ1-1	NA	NA	TGTGCCAGCAGGCCCCCGGGACACATGAACACTGAAGCTTTCTTT	CASRPPGHMNTEAFF
TRBV2	TRBJ1-5	TRBD1	NA	TGTGCCAGCAGGGGACAGGGATCGCGGGTTCAGCCCCAGCATTTT	CASRGQGSRVQPQHF
TRBV7-3	TRBJ1-4	NA	NA	TGTGCCAGCAGCTTGGGTGGGGGCCCGAATGAAAAACTGTTTTTT	CASSLGGGPNEKLFF
TRBV29-1	TRBJ2-1	TRBD1	NA	TGCAGCGTTTCGGGACAGGGTAACAATGAGCAGTTCTTC	CSVSGQGNNEQFF
TRBV7-3	TRBJ2-7	NA	NA	TGTGCCAGCAGCCCCGGACTAGGGGGGGTCTACGAGCAGTACTTC	CASSPGLGGVYEQYF
TRBV6-1	TRBJ2-7	TRBD1	NA	TGTGCCAGCAGTGAAAACAGGGGGCGAGTCTACGAGCAGTACTTC	CASSENRGRVYEQYF
TRBV6-5	TRBJ1-2	TRBD1	once	TGTGCCAGCAGACCCGACAGGGATGGGGGCTACACCTTC	CASRPDRDGGYTF
TRBV29-1	TRBJ2-3	NA	NA	TGCAGAGCTTGGGGGGGGCAAGATACGCAGTATTTT	CRAWGGQDTQYF
TRBV7-8	TRBJ1-1	NA	NA	TGTGCCAGCAGCTTACGGAGGGCGAACACTGAAGCTTTCTTT	CASSLRRANTEAFF
TRBV4-1	TRBJ2-7	TRBD2	NA	TGCGCCAGCAGCCAAGAGGTAGGGAGGGCGGTCGAGCAGTACTTC	CASSQEVGRAVEQYF
TRBV4-3	TRBJ1-4	TRBD1	NA	TGCGCCAGCAGCCAAGCAACCGGGACAGGGAACGAAAAACTGTTTTTT	CASSQATGTGNEKLFF
TRBV7-9	TRBJ1-2	TRBD1	NA	TGTGCCAGCAGCTCGGACAGGGTTATCTATGGCTACACCTTC	CASSSDRVIYGYTF
TRBV19	TRBJ2-3	TRBD2	NA	TGTGCCAGTAGCCGGGGGACTAGCGGGATGGATACGCAGTATTTT	CASSRGTSGMDTQYF
TRBV5-1	TRBJ2-1	TRBD1	NA	TGCGCCAGCAGCCCCTACTCGGACAGGGCTAGTGAGCAGTTCTTC	CASSPYSDRASEQFF
TRBV27	TRBJ2-5	NA	NA	TGTGCCAGCAGTCCCAGAAAGATCCAAGAGACCCAGTACTTC	CASSPRKIQETQYF
TRBV10-2	TRBJ1-1	NA	once	TGCGCCAGCACCTCTGGGGGGGGAAGGGGAGGTGCTGAAGCTTTCTTT	CASTSGGGRGGAEAFF
TRBV9	TRBJ2-5	TRBD2	once	TGTGCCAGCAGCGCCACCGGGACTAGGGAAGAGACCCAGTACTTC	CASSATGTREETQYF
TRBV30	TRBJ2-6	NA	NA	TGTGCCTGGAGCCTCGGTCCCGGGGCCAACGTCCTGACTTTC	CAWSLGPGANVLTF
TRBV5-6	TRBJ1-6	NA	NA	TGTGCCAGCAGCGAAAAGGGGGGGTCCGGTTCACCCCTCCACTTT	CASSEKGGSGSPLHF
TRBV6-6	TRBJ2-7	NA	NA	TGTGCCAGCAGTTACTCACAGGCCACCTACGAGCAGTACTTC	CASSYSQATYEQYF
TRBV2	TRBJ2-1	TRBD1	NA	TGTGCCAGCACAGGACAGGGACAGCTGCAGTTCTTC	CASTGQGQLQFF
TRBV2	TRBJ1-2	NA	NA	TGTGCCAGCAGTGAGCGCTTTACGGACTATGGCTACACCTTC	CASSERFTDYGYTF
TRBV5-4	TRBJ2-7	NA	once	TGTGCCAGCACCCCCCGGGGTGCGCCAGCCTACGAGCAGTACTTC	CASTPRGAPAYEQYF
TRBV19	TRBJ2-3	NA	once	TGTGCCAGTAGTATCCTCGGAGCGGTGGGAGATACGCAGTATTTT	CASSILGAVGDTQYF
TRBV27	TRBJ2-7	TRBD1	NA	TGTGCCAGCAGTTTGGACAGGGGCTATACGTACGAGCAGTACTTC	CASSLDRGYTYEQYF
TRBV11-3	TRBJ2-7	NA	NA	TGTGCCAGCAGCCCGCGAGGTGGCCTTGGCTACGAGCAGTACTTC	CASSPRGGLGYEQYF
TRBV2	TRBJ1-2	NA	few	TGTGCCAGCAGAAGAGGTACTAACTATGGCTACACCTTC	CASRRGTNYGYTF
TRBV10-3	TRBJ2-2	NA	NA	TGTGCCATCAGTGAGGAGGGCGGGGAGCTGTTTTTT	CAISEEGGELFF
TRBV6-5	TRBJ1-5	NA	NA	TGTGCCAGCAGTTACTCTGGGAGGTCCAATCAGCCCCAGCATTTT	CASSYSGRSNQPQHF
TRBV4-3	TRBJ1-2	NA	once	TGCGCCAGCAGCCGCACAGCGACTACGCCCGGCTATGGCTACACCTTC	CASSRTATTPGYGYTF